This is a list of T cell receptor beta chains from one sample in a study of shared clonotypes between healthy human individuals. Some clones are missing from TCRdb's copy, which holds only in-frame ones; the method was immunoSEQ multiplex PCR. The sample holds some 1 million clones, about 74% seen once. Material: memory CD4+ T cells sorted from blood. Every receptor here comes from a man younger than 35 in good health. The CDR3 runs from the conserved cysteine through the conserved F or W. Fields, in order: D gene, V gene, J gene, CDR3 length, clone size, CDR3 DNA, CDR3 protein. A D gene is named only where the DNA matches it firmly. The size field is filled for only some rows; it gives once, few, many or a size class.

TRBD1	TRBV27	TRBJ2-3	14	.	TGTGCCAGCAGGAGGACAGGCAGGACAGATACGCAGTATTTT	CASRRTGRTDTQYF
.	TRBV27	TRBJ1-2	15	.	TGTGCCAGCAGTTTAAGTCGGACAGCCAACTATGGCTACACCTTC	CASSLSRTANYGYTF
TRBD1	TRBV11-2	TRBJ2-1	12	.	TGTGCCAGCAGCCGCGAGGGGGCTGGGCAGTTCTTC	CASSREGAGQFF
.	TRBV4-3	TRBJ2-2	13	.	TGCGCCAGCAGCCAGCCCAGAGCCGGGGAGCTGTTTTTT	CASSQPRAGELFF
TRBD1	TRBV18	TRBJ1-6	15	.	TGTGCCAGCTCATTATCCAGGGGGCTGAATTCACCCCTCCACTTT	CASSLSRGLNSPLHF
.	TRBV5-5	TRBJ1-5	16	.	TGTGCCAGCAGCTTGGAGGGGGGAAATAGCAATCAGCCCCAGCATTTT	CASSLEGGNSNQPQHF
.	TRBV25-1	TRBJ1-1	15	.	TGTGCCAGCAGTGAATCCTTCCCAGTGAACACTGAAGCTTTCTTT	CASSESFPVNTEAFF
TRBD1	TRBV2	TRBJ1-3	13	.	TGTGCCAGCACCGGACAGGGTCGAAACACCATATATTTT	CASTGQGRNTIYF
.	TRBV19	TRBJ2-7	11	.	TGTGCCAGTAAAGGGTTCGACGAGCAGTACTTC	CASKGFDEQYF
TRBD2	TRBV5-1	TRBJ2-2	18	.	TGCGCCAGCAGCTGGGGGATTACTAGCGGGATAGGCACCGGGGAGCTGTTTTTT	CASSWGITSGIGTGELFF
TRBD1	TRBV7-9	TRBJ1-2	13	many	TGTGCCAGCAGATCCGGGACAGGGTATGGCTACACCTTC	CASRSGTGYGYTF
TRBD1	TRBV5-5	TRBJ1-3	14	.	TGTGCCAGCAGCTGGGACAGCACTGGAAACACCATATATTTT	CASSWDSTGNTIYF
.	TRBV30	TRBJ2-1	14	.	TGTGCCTGGAGTAGGAGACTAGAAAACAATGAGCAGTTCTTC	CAWSRRLENNEQFF
TRBD2	TRBV28	TRBJ2-7	16	.	TGTGCCAGCAGTTTTCTAGCGGGGAAAAAAAACTACGAGCAGTACTTC	CASSFLAGKKNYEQYF
.	TRBV30	TRBJ2-3	12	.	TGTGCCTGGGGAGGACAGACAGATACGCAGTATTTT	CAWGGQTDTQYF
.	TRBV19	TRBJ1-4	14	.	TGTGCCAGTAGGCTTGGGCAAGTCAATGAAAAACTGTTTTTT	CASRLGQVNEKLFF
TRBD2	TRBV10-3	TRBJ2-3	15	few	TGTGCCATCAGTGATGGGGGGGGGAACACAGATACGCAGTATTTT	CAISDGGGNTDTQYF
.	TRBV6-1	TRBJ1-3	11	.	TGTGCCAGCAGACAGGGAAACACCATATATTTT	CASRQGNTIYF
.	TRBV5-6	TRBJ2-3	15	few	TGTGCCAGCAGCTTGGAGGCAGGGGTTGCAGATACGCAGTATTTT	CASSLEAGVADTQYF
.	TRBV28	TRBJ2-5	14	.	TGTGCCAGCAGTCCCGGGACAACTCAAGAGACCCAGTACTTC	CASSPGTTQETQYF
TRBD2	TRBV5-4	TRBJ2-5	16	.	TGTGCCAGCAGCTCGACCGTGACTAGCGGGAGCGAGACCCAGTACTTC	CASSSTVTSGSETQYF
.	TRBV5-1	TRBJ1-4	15	.	TGCGCCAGCAGCTTCGCCGGCGACGGATACGAAAAACTGTTTTTT	CASSFAGDGYEKLFF
TRBD2	TRBV30	TRBJ2-3	17	once	TGTGCCTGGAGTCCTCATAGGAGCGGGGGGGCCCCAGATACGCAGTATTTT	CAWSPHRSGGAPDTQYF
.	TRBV30	TRBJ1-1	15	.	TGTGCCTCACGACACTGGGCTCGGGCTGCAGCTGAAGCTTTCTTT	CASRHWARAAAEAFF
.	TRBV10-3	TRBJ1-2	16	.	TGTGCCATCAGTGAGCTCGGAGGGGCGGTTAACTATGGCTACACCTTC	CAISELGGAVNYGYTF
TRBD1	TRBV4-1	TRBJ1-3	15	.	TGCGCCAGCAGCCCCCAAACAGGGGCTGGAAACACCATATATTTT	CASSPQTGAGNTIYF
TRBD2	TRBV7-3	TRBJ2-1	14	.	TGTGCCAGCAGCTTAGAGAGCGGGAACAGTGAGCAGTTCTTC	CASSLESGNSEQFF
TRBD1	TRBV7-2	TRBJ1-1	16	.	TGTGCGAAACACCTACAAACGACAGGGACGAACACTGAAGCTTTCTTT	CAKHLQTTGTNTEAFF
TRBD2	TRBV11-2	TRBJ2-1	19	once	TGTGCCAGCAGCTCGCTCGGACTAGCGGGGGGGCCTATCCGCGATGAGCAGTTCTTC	CASSSLGLAGGPIRDEQFF
TRBD1	TRBV6-1	TRBJ2-4	14	.	TGTGCCAGCAGTGGGCCGGGACAGGTTAACATTCAGTACTTC	CASSGPGQVNIQYF
.	TRBV6-4	TRBJ1-5	14	.	TGTGCCAGCATTTGCCGGGACGGAGATCAGCCCCAGCATTTT	CASICRDGDQPQHF
TRBD2	TRBV30	TRBJ2-2	16	.	TGTGCCTGGAGTGTTCGGGGTAGCGGGACCCCCGGGGAGCTGTTTTTT	CAWSVRGSGTPGELFF
.	TRBV28	TRBJ2-7	12	.	TGTGCCAGCAGTCCTTTGGGTTCCGAGCAGTACTTC	CASSPLGSEQYF
TRBD1	TRBV5-1	TRBJ2-1	14	few	TGCGCCAGCAGGCAGGGGGAATCCTACAATGAGCAGTTCTTC	CASRQGESYNEQFF
.	TRBV21-1	TRBJ1-6	17	.	TGTGCCAGCAGCTCAAGACAGGGGAAAACCTATAATTCACCCCTCCACTTT	CASSSRQGKTYNSPLHF
.	TRBV25-1	TRBJ1-1	15	.	TGTGCCAGCAGTGAATCAGGACGACTGAACACTGAAGCTTTCTTT	CASSESGRLNTEAFF
TRBD1	TRBV6-1	TRBJ2-3	16	.	TGTGCCAGCAGTGAGGGACAGGGGGCTTACACAGATACGCAGTATTTT	CASSEGQGAYTDTQYF
TRBD1	TRBV6-6	TRBJ1-1	15	.	TGTGCCAGCAGTTACCTCGGACAGGGGGCCGGTGAAGCTTTCTTT	CASSYLGQGAGEAFF
TRBD1	TRBV2	TRBJ1-5	15	.	TGTGCCAGCAGACTGGACAGGGTAGCCAATCAGCCCCAGCATTTT	CASRLDRVANQPQHF
.	TRBV7-8	TRBJ1-5	16	few	TGTGCCAGCAGCCTAGTGATGGGAAATAGCAATCAGCCCCAGCATTTT	CASSLVMGNSNQPQHF
.	TRBV6-6	TRBJ1-1	14	few	TGTGCCAGCAGTTACAGGACAGTAAACACTGAAGCTTTCTTT	CASSYRTVNTEAFF
TRBD1	TRBV19	TRBJ1-5	17	.	TGTGCCAGTAGTATAGATCCGGGACAGGCTAGCAATCAGCCCCAGCATTTT	CASSIDPGQASNQPQHF
.	TRBV6-5	TRBJ2-6	12	few	TGTGCCAGCCGCCATGCCGCCAACGTCCTGACTTTC	CASRHAANVLTF
TRBD1	TRBV28	TRBJ2-1	15	.	TGTGCCAGCAGTAACAGGGGGCCTCAGTACAATGAGCAGTTCTTC	CASSNRGPQYNEQFF
TRBD1	TRBV5-1	TRBJ2-7	16	.	TGCGCCAGCAGCTTTCCGATTGTGGGACAGGATTACGAGCAGTACTTC	CASSFPIVGQDYEQYF
TRBD1	TRBV5-1	TRBJ2-2	16	.	TGCGCCAGCAGCTTCGATGGACAGGTGAACACCGGGGAGCTGTTTTTT	CASSFDGQVNTGELFF
.	TRBV7-2	TRBJ2-7	14	once	TGTGCCAGCAGCTTAGCGGCAGGCCTGTACGAGCAGTACTTC	CASSLAAGLYEQYF
TRBD1	TRBV7-2	TRBJ1-2	13	.	TGTGCCAGCAGTCCAGGGGGCTACTATGGCTACACCTTC	CASSPGGYYGYTF
TRBD1	TRBV9	TRBJ2-2	16	.	TGTGCCAGCAGCGTAGTCGGGACAGAGGCCTTCGGGGAGCTGTTTTTT	CASSVVGTEAFGELFF
.	TRBV5-4	TRBJ2-5	12	.	TGTGCCAGCAGCTGGGGCCAAGAGACCCAGTACTTC	CASSWGQETQYF
.	TRBV5-1	TRBJ1-5	15	.	TGCGCCAGCAGCTTGACAGGGAAGAATGATCAGCCCCAGCATTTT	CASSLTGKNDQPQHF